This T cell receptor beta chain was sequenced in a study of Graves' ophthalmopathy and Graves' hyperthyroidism (dated by TCRdb to 2017 to 2018). Regarding the study in general: Peripheral blood was collected at initial diagnosis, prior to any treatment. In a handful of hyperthyroidism patients, the T-cell repertoires found in thyroid tissue were compared with those found in blood. To tell Graves' ophthalmopathy apart from Graves' hyperthyroidism, and to predict which patients would progress to ophthalmopathy, the study relied on TCR beta repertoire signatures. Once sampling was done, hyperthyroidism patients were given methimazole at a starting dose of 30 mg daily, while ophthalmopathy patients were given high-dose intravenous methylprednisolone. To explore V-J signatures that distinguish ophthalmopathy from hyperthyroidism, a discovery set of roughly 98 patients was enrolled, made up of under 50 with ophthalmopathy and under 65 with stable hyperthyroidism. In total, around 130 blood samples were TCR-sequenced: approximately 40 ophthalmopathy, approximately 75 hyperthyroidism and some 17 hyperthyroidism-to-ophthalmopathy patients. The independent validation cohort included 18 to 20 hyperthyroidism patients plus 17 patients who later progressed from hyperthyroidism to ophthalmopathy.

Study-wide conclusions, independent of this receptor: In validation, the model predicted ophthalmopathy progression with more than 70% sensitivity and 72.22% specificity; roughly eleven predicted patients were CT-confirmed with GO in a median of around 6.5 months. In cross-validation, the 13-signature model distinguished ophthalmopathy from stable hyperthyroidism with nearly 90% sensitivity and roughly 81% specificity, while in the test set the corresponding values were about 80% and 75%. No statistical method was used to predetermine the sample size, and group allocation was not hidden from the investigators. Most of the expanded thyroid clonotypes with a frequency above 0.001 were also detected in blood, and it was suggested that the thyroid immune response may be reflected by blood repertoires.

For repertoire sequencing, TCR beta CDR3 regions were amplified from RNA transcripts. A first-round RT-PCR used HTBI primers with the Qiagen OneStep RT-PCR kit, followed by a second-round multiplex PCR, size selection and purification. Libraries were sequenced paired-end with 100 bp reads on an Illumina HiSeq2000. The study's own analysis went as follows. SOAPnuke was used to process the reads, throwing out any read that had adapters, had uncalled bases, had a mean Phred below 15, or lacked an exact constant-primer or identifier match. High-quality paired reads were merged with COPE v1.2.5. Clonotypes were defined as unique nucleotide sequences and were aligned to IMGT TRB V, D and J references using MiTCR v1.1. The analysis was limited to V-J combinations with a frequency above 0.0001, which together covered approximately 99% of repertoires. A TCR clonal expansion and chaos score per V-J combination was defined as the ratio of F50 clonal expansion to chaos observed in the TCRdist matrix. Welch's t-statistics and random forest were used to narrow the features down to 10 to 15 V-J combinations, which were then fed into a naive Bayes classifier. The Morisita-Horn index was used to measure how similar the thyroid and blood repertoires were. Using fastp at Q25 and MiXCR, TCRdb reprocessed the public reads and kept productive beta chains. Duplicate CDR3 protein sequences are folded into a single record with the most common DNA and genes. The V and J calls were determined by TCRdb, not by the authors. Recorded for this sample are 300,000 or so distinct CDR3 sequences; roughly 16% of them occurred a single time. Of the sample, around an eighth falls within the top ten clones.

Ophthalmopathy patients had moderately to severely active disease, Clinical Activity Score of at least 3, NOSPECS grade of at least 4, and disease duration under 3 months. Anyone with other autoimmune diseases, uncontrolled infections, pregnancy or lactation was excluded from the study. Diagnosis relied on clinical symptoms, serum thyroxine, TRAb, thyroid ultrasound and orbital computed tomography. Ficoll-Paque density gradient centrifugation was used to isolate PBMCs from around 10 ml of fresh peripheral blood. Total RNA was extracted with Trizol reagent and quality-checked on an Agilent 2100 Bioanalyzer. A distance of 14 bases separates the germline ends of V and J, which lose 2 bases and 1 base respectively. Reading from cysteine to phenylalanine, the CDR3 counts 16 amino acids. The only DNA kept is the CDR3, 48 bases in frame from the first base. CDR1 and CDR2, per the germline V gene, are MNHNS and SASEGT.

Comment on this clonotype: Its antigen target is currently unknown. No qualities accompany the bases; no much larger clone lies one base away.

Here the chain combines TRBV6-1 and TRBJ1-1; the D gene lacks a confident call. The sample taken for sequencing was peripheral blood. The TCR comes from an adult man with Graves' ophthalmopathy. The nucleotide sequence reads as follows: TGTGCCAGCAGTGAACCCCGACTCAAGAGGAACACTGAAGCTTTCTTT. Translated, it reads CASSEPRLKRNTEAFF.